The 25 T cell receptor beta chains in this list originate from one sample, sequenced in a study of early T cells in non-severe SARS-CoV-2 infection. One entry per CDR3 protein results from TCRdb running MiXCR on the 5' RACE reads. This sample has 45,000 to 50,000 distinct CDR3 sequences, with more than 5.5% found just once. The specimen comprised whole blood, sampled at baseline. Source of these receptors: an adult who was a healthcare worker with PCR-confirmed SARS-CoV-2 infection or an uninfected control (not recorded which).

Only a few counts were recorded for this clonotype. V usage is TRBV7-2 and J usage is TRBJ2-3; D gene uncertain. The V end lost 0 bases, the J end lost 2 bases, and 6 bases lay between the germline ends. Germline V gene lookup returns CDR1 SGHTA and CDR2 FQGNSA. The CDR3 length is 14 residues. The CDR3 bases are TGTGCCAGCAGCTTAGCGGGTATCACAGATACGCAGTATTTT. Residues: CASSLAGITDTQYF.

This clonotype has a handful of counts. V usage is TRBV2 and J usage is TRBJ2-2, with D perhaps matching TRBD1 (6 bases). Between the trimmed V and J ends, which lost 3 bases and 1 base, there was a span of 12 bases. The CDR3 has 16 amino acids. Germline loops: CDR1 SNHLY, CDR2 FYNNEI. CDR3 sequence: CASSDPDRQNTGELFF. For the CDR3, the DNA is TGTGCCAGCAGTGATCCGGACAGACAGAACACCGGGGAGCTGTTTTTT. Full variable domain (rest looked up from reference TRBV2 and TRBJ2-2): EPEVTQTPSHQVTQMGQEVILRCVPISNHLYFYWYRQILGQKVEFLVSFYNNEISEKSEIFDDQFSVERPDGSNFTLKIRSTKLEDSAMYFCASSDPDRQNTGELFFGEGSRLTVL.

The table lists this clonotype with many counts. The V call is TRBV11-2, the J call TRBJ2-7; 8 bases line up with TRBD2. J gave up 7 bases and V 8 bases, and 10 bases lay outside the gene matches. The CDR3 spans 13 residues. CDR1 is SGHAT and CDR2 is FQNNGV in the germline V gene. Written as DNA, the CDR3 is TGTGCCAGCTCGACAATAGCGGGGATGGAGCAGTACTTC. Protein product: CASSTIAGMEQYF. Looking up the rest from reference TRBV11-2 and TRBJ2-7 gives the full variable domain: EAGVAQSPRYKIIEKRQSVAFWCNPISGHATLYWYQQILGQGPKLLIQFQNNGVVDDSQLPKDRFSAERLKGVDSTLKIQPAKLEDSAVYLCASSTIAGMEQYFGPGTRLTVT.

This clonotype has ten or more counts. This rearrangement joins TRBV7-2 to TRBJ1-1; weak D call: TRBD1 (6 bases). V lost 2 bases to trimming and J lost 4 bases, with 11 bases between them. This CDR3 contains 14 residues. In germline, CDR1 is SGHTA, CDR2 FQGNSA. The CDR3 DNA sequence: TGTGCCAGCAGCTTAAGCGGCAGGGGCACTGAAGCTTTCTTT. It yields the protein CASSLSGRGTEAFF.

The chain's CDR3 is CASSLGTLAQETQYF. CDR3 DNA sequence: TGCGCCAGCAGCCTGGGGACTCTAGCACAAGAGACCCAGTACTTC. The genes are TRBV4-3 and TRBJ2-5; possibly TRBD2 for D (6 bases). Looked up from germline, CDR1 is LGHNA and CDR2 is YSLEER. Trimming cost V 4 bases and J 2 bases, with 14 bases left between them. The CDR3 covers 15 residues.

The CDR3 here is CASSVLGPGNSGNTIYF. In DNA form, the CDR3 reads TGTGCCAGCAGTGTTTTGGGACCAGGGAACTCTGGAAACACCATATATTTT. V and J are TRBV6-1 and TRBJ1-3, with D perhaps TRBD1 (5 bases). Germline V gene data show CDR1 as MNHNS and CDR2 as SASEGT. Trimming took 4 bases from V and 0 from J, leaving 16 bases between them. The CDR3 runs to 17 residues.

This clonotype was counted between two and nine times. In nucleotides, the CDR3 is TGTGCCAGCTCACCCAAACCGGGACTAGGGTATAGCAATCAGCCCCAGCATTTT. It is translated as CASSPKPGLGYSNQPQHF. This rearrangement joins TRBV18 to TRBJ1-5; D may be TRBD1 (5 bases). Trimming took off 3 bases at V and 0 bases at J, with 18 bases between the two ends. The CDR3 contains 18 residues. Germline CDR1 reads KGHSH; CDR2 reads LQKENI.

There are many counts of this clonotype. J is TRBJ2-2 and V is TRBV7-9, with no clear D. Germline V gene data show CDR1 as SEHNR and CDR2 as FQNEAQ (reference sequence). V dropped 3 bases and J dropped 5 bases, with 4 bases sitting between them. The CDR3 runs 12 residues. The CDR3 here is CASSFLTGELFF. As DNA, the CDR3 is TGTGCCAGCAGCTTTTTAACCGGGGAGCTGTTTTTT.

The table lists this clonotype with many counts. In DNA, the CDR3 is TGTGCCAGCACCCCCCCGTCCGGCAGGGATTCCTACACCTTC. Translation gives CASTPPSGRDSYTF. V gene TRBV28 combines with J gene TRBJ1-2; weak D call: TRBD1 (5 bases). The CDR3 has 14 amino acids. V was trimmed by 7 bases and J by 10 bases, leaving 22 bases between them. Per germline, CDR1 MDHEN and CDR2 SYDVKM.

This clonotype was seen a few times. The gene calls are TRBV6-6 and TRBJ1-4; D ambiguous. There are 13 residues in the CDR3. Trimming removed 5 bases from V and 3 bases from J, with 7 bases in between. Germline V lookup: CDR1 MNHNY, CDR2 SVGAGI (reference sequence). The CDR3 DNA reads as TGTGCCAGCAGTCCTACATCTAATGAAAAACTGTTTTTT. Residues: CASSPTSNEKLFF.

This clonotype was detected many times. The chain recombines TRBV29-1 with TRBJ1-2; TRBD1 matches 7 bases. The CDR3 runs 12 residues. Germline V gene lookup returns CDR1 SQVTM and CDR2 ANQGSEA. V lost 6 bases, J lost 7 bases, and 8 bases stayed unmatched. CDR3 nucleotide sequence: TGCAGCGTACAAACAGGGGAGGCTGGCTACACCTTC. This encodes CSVQTGEAGYTF. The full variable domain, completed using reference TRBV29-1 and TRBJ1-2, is SAVISQKPSRDICQRGTSLTIQCQVDSQVTMMFWYRQQPGQSLTLIATANQGSEATYESGFVIDKFPISRPNLTFSTLTVSNMSPEDSSIYLCSVQTGEAGYTFGSGTRLTVV.

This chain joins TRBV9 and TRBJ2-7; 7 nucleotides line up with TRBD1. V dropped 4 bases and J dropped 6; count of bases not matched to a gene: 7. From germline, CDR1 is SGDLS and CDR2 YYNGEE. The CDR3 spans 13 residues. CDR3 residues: CASSQGEGGEQYF. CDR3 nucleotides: TGTGCCAGCAGCCAGGGGGAAGGGGGCGAGCAGTACTTC. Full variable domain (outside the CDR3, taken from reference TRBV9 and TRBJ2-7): DSGVTQTPKHLITATGQRVTLRCSPRSGDLSVYWYQQSLDQGLQFLIQYYNGEERAKGNILERFSAQQFPDLHSELNLSSLELGDSALYFCASSQGEGGEQYFGPGTRLTVT.

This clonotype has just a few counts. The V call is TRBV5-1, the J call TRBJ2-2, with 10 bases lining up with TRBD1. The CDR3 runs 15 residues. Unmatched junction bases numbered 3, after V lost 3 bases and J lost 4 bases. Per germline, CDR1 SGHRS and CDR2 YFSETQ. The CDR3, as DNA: TGCGCCAGCAGCTGGGGGACAGGGGCCACCGGGGAGCTGTTTTTT. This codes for CASSWGTGATGELFF.

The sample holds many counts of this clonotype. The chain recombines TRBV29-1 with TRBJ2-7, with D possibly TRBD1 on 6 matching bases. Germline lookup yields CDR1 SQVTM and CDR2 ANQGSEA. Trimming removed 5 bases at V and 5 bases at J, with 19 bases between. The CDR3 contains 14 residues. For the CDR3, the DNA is TGCAGCGTTACAAGTCAGGGGATGAGAAACGAGCAGTACTTC. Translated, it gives CSVTSQGMRNEQYF.

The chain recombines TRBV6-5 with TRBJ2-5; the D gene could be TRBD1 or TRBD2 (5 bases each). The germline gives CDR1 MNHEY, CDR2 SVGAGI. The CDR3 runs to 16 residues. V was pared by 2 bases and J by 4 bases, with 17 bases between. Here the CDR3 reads CASSYRTGGGTETQYF. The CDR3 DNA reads TGTGCCAGCAGTTACCGAACAGGCGGAGGTACAGAGACCCAGTACTTC.

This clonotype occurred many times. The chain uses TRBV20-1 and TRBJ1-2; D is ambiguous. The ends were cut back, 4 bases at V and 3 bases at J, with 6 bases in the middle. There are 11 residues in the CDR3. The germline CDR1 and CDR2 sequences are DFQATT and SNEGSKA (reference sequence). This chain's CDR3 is CSAISYYGYTF. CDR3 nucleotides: TGCAGTGCTATATCGTACTATGGCTACACCTTC.

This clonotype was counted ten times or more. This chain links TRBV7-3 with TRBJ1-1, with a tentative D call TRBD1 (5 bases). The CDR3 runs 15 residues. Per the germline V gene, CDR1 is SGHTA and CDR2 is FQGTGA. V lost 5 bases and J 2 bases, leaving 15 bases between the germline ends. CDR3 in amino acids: CASSPLRTGNTEAFF. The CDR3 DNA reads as TGTGCCAGCAGCCCCCTTCGAACAGGTAACACTGAAGCTTTCTTT. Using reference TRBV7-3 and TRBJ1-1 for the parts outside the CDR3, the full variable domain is GAGVSQTPSNKVTEKGKYVELRCDPISGHTALYWYRQSLGQGPEFLIYFQGTGAADDSGLPNDRFFAVRPEGSVSTLKIQRTERGDSAVYLCASSPLRTGNTEAFFGQGTRLTVV.

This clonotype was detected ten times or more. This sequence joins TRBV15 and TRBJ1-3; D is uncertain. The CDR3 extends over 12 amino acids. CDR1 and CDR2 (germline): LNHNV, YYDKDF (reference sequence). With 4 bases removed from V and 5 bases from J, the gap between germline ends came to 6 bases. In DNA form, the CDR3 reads TGTGCCACCAGCACCTACAGAAACACCATATATTTT. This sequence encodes CATSTYRNTIYF.

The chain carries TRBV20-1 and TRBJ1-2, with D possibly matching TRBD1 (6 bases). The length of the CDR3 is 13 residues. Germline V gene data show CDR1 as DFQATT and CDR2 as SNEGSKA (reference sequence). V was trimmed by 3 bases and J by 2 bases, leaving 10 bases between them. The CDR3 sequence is CSASEGVNYGYTF. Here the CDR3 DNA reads TGCAGTGCTAGTGAGGGGGTGAACTATGGCTACACCTTC.

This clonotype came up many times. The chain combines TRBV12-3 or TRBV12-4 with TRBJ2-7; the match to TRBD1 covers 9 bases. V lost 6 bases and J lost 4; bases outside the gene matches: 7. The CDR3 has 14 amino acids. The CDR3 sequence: CASSLQGAWYEQYF. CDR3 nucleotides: TGTGCCAGCAGCCTACAGGGGGCTTGGTACGAGCAGTACTTC.

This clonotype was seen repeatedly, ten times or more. CDR3 residues: CASSSRTSGVGEQYF. The CDR3 DNA sequence: TGTGCCAGCAGTTCGCGGACTAGCGGGGTCGGGGAGCAGTACTTC. The gene calls are TRBV28 and TRBJ2-7; 12 bases line up with TRBD2. The CDR3 contains 15 residues. V lost 4 bases and J lost 7; bases outside the gene matches: 8. Germline values: CDR1 MDHEN, CDR2 SYDVKM.

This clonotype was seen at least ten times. CDR3 nucleotides: TGTGCCAGCGAGGGGGGTGCCGGGTCGTGGAGCACAGATACGCAGTATTTT. The encoded protein is CASEGGAGSWSTDTQYF. The genes are TRBV5-5 and TRBJ2-3; D tentatively fits TRBD1 or TRBD2 (6 bases each). This CDR3 has 17 residues. V lost 7 bases and J 0 bases, leaving 21 bases between the germline ends. CDR1 and CDR2 (germline): SGHKS, YYEKEE (reference sequence).

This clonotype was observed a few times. DNA for the CDR3: TGTGCCAGCAGCTTAGAAATAAGATTAGCGCCCAATGAGCAGTTCTTC. Protein product: CASSLEIRLAPNEQFF. The J gene is TRBJ2-1, the V gene TRBV7-8, with D possibly matching TRBD2 (5 bases). Trimming stripped 1 base from V and 6 bases from J, with 16 bases between. Germline values: CDR1 SGHVS, CDR2 FQNEAQ. The CDR3 extends over 16 amino acids.

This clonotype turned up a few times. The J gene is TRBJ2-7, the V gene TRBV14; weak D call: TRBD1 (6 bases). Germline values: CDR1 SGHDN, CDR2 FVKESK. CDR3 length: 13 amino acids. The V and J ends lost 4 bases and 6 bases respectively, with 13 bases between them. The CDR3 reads CASSPWTVGEQYF. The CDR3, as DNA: TGTGCCAGCAGCCCATGGACAGTTGGCGAGCAGTACTTC. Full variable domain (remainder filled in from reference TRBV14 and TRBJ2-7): EAGVTQFPSHSVIEKGQTVTLRCDPISGHDNLYWYRRVMGKEIKFLLHFVKESKQDESGMPNNRFLAERTGGTYSTLKVQPAELEDSGVYFCASSPWTVGEQYFGPGTRLTVT.

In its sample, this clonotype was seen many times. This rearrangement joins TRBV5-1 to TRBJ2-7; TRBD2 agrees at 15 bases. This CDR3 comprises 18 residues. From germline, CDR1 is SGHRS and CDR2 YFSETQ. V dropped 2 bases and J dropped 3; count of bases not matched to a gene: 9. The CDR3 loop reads CASSFSPGLAGGNYEQYF. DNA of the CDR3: TGCGCCAGCAGCTTCAGTCCGGGACTAGCGGGGGGAAACTACGAGCAGTACTTC.